The clone carrying this T cell receptor beta chain showed up just a few times. Its antigen is unidentified. Amplification used 60 V beta primers and 13 J beta primers. Produced via immunoSEQ multiplex PCR; TCRdb's table is partial and in-frame only. The sample yields approximately 85,000 clones, less than 85% seen once. Time point indicated: after dendritic cell vaccination, including at tumor progression/relapse. Blood PBMC samples: pre-vaccination, two weeks post third vaccination, and at tumor progression. The sample belongs to a study of glioma-infiltrating T cells after dendritic cell vaccination. Study details: Samples are from glioblastoma patients in Phase I and II dendritic cell vaccine trials.

Regarding the study as a whole: The cohort had few patients with full blood and tumor sets.

This CDR3 has 18 amino acids. The V gene's germline CDR1 is SGHNT and CDR2 YENEEA. Germline trimming cut 0 bases from V and 2 bases from J; bases unmatched to any gene: 10. The TCR comes from a human donor with glioblastoma. The input for sequencing was blood, taken after dendritic cell vaccination. This chain joins TRBV11-3 and TRBJ2-1; 7 bases agree with TRBD2. This CDR3 reads CASSLDLRLAVTYNEQFF. CDR3 bases: TGTGCCAGCAGCTTAGATCTAAGGCTAGCGGTGACCTACAATGAGCAGTTCTTC.